A selection of T cell receptor beta chains follows, all from one sample in a study of Ad26.COV2.S vaccination and SARS-CoV-2 variants. Produced via immunoSEQ multiplex PCR; TCRdb's table is partial and in-frame only. The repertoire consists of roughly 240,000 clones, with over 75% occurring once and the leading ten covering roughly a tenth. The material sequenced was peripheral blood, taken in a trial of Ad26.COV2.S vaccine versus placebo. These receptors all stem from a person between 18 and 60 years old who received the Ad26.COV2.S COVID-19 vaccine or a placebo. Each CDR3 is given with its conserved first and last residue. The D gene is left open where the match is weak. Size is omitted from some rows. Given values are once, few, many or a class for expanded clones.

TRBJ2-3 TRBV5-6 . . CASSLGHPTDTQYF TGTGCCAGCAGCTTGGGGCACCCGACAGATACGCAGTATTTT
TRBJ2-5 TRBV7-9 . TRBD1 CASNRYQGAEGETQYF TGTGCCAGCAACCGCTACCAGGGGGCGGAAGGGGAGACCCAGTACTTC
TRBJ1-4 TRBV10-3 . . CAISEGQDFTPTNEKLFF TGTGCCATCAGTGAGGGGCAGGACTTTACCCCCACTAATGAAAAACTGTTTTTT
TRBJ2-1 TRBV5-6 . TRBD2 CASSFGSGGNEQFF TGTGCCAGCAGCTTTGGCAGCGGGGGCAATGAGCAGTTCTTC
TRBJ2-5 TRBV5-5 . TRBD2 CASSLDQGGETQYF TGTGCCAGCAGCTTGGATCAGGGAGGGGAGACCCAGTACTTC
TRBJ2-2 TRBV7-9 . . CASSLIADTGELFF TGTGCCAGCAGCTTGATTGCTGACACCGGGGAGCTGTTTTTT
TRBJ2-6 TRBV6-5 once . CASSYFAGSGANVLTF TGTGCCAGCAGTTACTTCGCAGGGTCTGGGGCCAACGTCCTGACTTTC
TRBJ2-5 TRBV6-5 . . CASSYYGSGIETQYF TGTGCCAGCAGTTACTACGGGAGCGGTATAGAGACCCAGTACTTC
TRBJ1-2 TRBV7-9 . . CASSYTGPILGYTF TGTGCCAGCAGCTACACGGGCCCGATTTTGGGCTACACCTTC
TRBJ2-5 TRBV4-1 . TRBD2 CASSQEWEGLQETQYF TGCGCCAGCAGCCAAGAATGGGAGGGTCTGCAAGAGACCCAGTACTTC
TRBJ2-7 TRBV2 . TRBD1 CASSDPGQGASYEQYF TGTGCCAGCAGTGATCCGGGACAGGGGGCTTCCTACGAGCAGTACTTC
TRBJ1-5 TRBV5-3 once . CARSLFSEDRINQPQHF TGTGCCAGAAGCTTGTTCTCAGAGGACAGAATCAATCAGCCCCAGCATTTT
TRBJ2-4 TRBV9 . . CASSRGIQYF TGTGCCAGCAGCCGGGGCATTCAGTACTTC
TRBJ1-4 TRBV5-1 . . CASSPDPATNEKLFF TGCGCCAGCAGCCCGGATCCCGCAACTAATGAAAAACTGTTTTTT
TRBJ2-7 TRBV5-5 . . CASSLDLRGYEQYF TGTGCCAGCAGCTTGGACCTCAGGGGCTACGAGCAGTACTTC
TRBJ2-7 TRBV5-1 once . CASTLAGSYEQYF TGCGCCAGCACCTTGGCAGGATCCTACGAGCAGTACTTC
TRBJ2-5 TRBV11-2 . TRBD1 CASSLVQGAQETQYF TGTGCCAGCAGCTTAGTTCAGGGGGCTCAAGAGACCCAGTACTTC
TRBJ2-7 TRBV24-1 . . CATSDSRPQTNPYEQYF TGTGCCACCAGTGATTCCCGACCCCAGACAAACCCCTACGAGCAGTACTTC
TRBJ2-2 TRBV19 . TRBD2 CASSIEKRELITGELFF TGTGCCAGTAGTATAGAAAAGCGGGAGTTAATCACCGGGGAGCTGTTTTTT
TRBJ2-7 TRBV28 . . CASSLHLYEQYF TGTGCCAGCAGTCTCCATCTTTACGAGCAGTACTTC
TRBJ1-1 TRBV3-1/TRBV3-2 . TRBD1 CASSPIPGGAYTEAFF TGTGCCAGCAGCCCCATACCAGGGGGCGCTTACACTGAAGCTTTCTTT
TRBJ2-7 TRBV5-1 . . CASSGTGAYEQYF TGCGCCAGCAGCGGGACGGGGGCCTACGAGCAGTACTTC
TRBJ2-3 TRBV28 . . CASRSVGQPTDTQYF TGTGCCAGCAGGAGTGTCGGACAACCCACAGATACGCAGTATTTT
TRBJ1-3 TRBV2 . . CASTGPGGSGNTIYF TGTGCCAGCACTGGTCCGGGGGGCTCTGGAAACACCATATATTTT
TRBJ2-7 TRBV12-2 . . CASRLDRGVETWEQYF TGTGCAAGTCGCTTAGATCGAGGGGTGGAGACGTGGGAGCAGTACTTC
TRBJ2-5 TRBV7-3 once TRBD1 CASSSGTGREETQYF TGTGCCAGCAGCTCAGGGACAGGACGGGAAGAGACCCAGTACTTC
TRBJ2-1 TRBV24-1 few TRBD1 CATSDSRTGGAYREQFF TGTGCCACCAGTGACTCGAGGACAGGGGGCGCCTATAGGGAGCAGTTCTTC